Listed below are T cell receptor beta chains from one sample, sequenced in a study of blood T cell repertoires in COVID-19. Method: immunoSEQ multiplex PCR; TCRdb's copy keeps in-frame clones and lacks some. The sample has about 200,000 clones; about 86% are singletons. The sample comprised PBMCs or T cells enriched from blood (not recorded which). The origin of the receptors is a woman aged 25-40 years who had been exposed to COVID-19. CDR3s include the opening cysteine and the closing phenylalanine or tryptophan. Fields, in order: V gene, D gene, J gene, clone size, CDR3 protein, CDR3 DNA. D genes are given only for firm matches. Size tells how often a clone was seen (once, few, many) or the class of an expanded clone, and some rows leave it out.

v_gene: TRBV29-1; d_gene: -; j_gene: TRBJ1-1; abundance: -; CDR3aa: CSVESPAGNTEAFF; CDR3nt: TGCAGCGTTGAGTCCCCCGCGGGGAACACTGAAGCTTTCTTT
v_gene: TRBV24-1; d_gene: -; j_gene: TRBJ2-3; abundance: -; CDR3aa: CATSTGTDTQYF; CDR3nt: TGTGCCACAAGCACAGGGACAGATACGCAGTATTTT
v_gene: TRBV5-6; d_gene: -; j_gene: TRBJ1-6; abundance: -; CDR3aa: CASRIQGLSNSPLHF; CDR3nt: TGTGCCAGCAGAATACAGGGATTGAGCAATTCACCCCTCCACTTT
v_gene: TRBV24-1; d_gene: TRBD2; j_gene: TRBJ2-2; abundance: -; CDR3aa: CATSSSGLAGAHTGELFF; CDR3nt: TGTGCCACCAGTTCTTCTGGACTAGCGGGGGCCCACACCGGGGAGCTGTTTTTT
v_gene: TRBV2; d_gene: TRBD1; j_gene: TRBJ2-2; abundance: -; CDR3aa: CASSGQGGSGTGELFF; CDR3nt: TGTGCCAGCAGTGGACAGGGCGGCTCTGGCACCGGGGAGCTGTTTTTT
v_gene: TRBV15; d_gene: -; j_gene: TRBJ1-2; abundance: -; CDR3aa: CATSRDPTGIGETGGYTF; CDR3nt: TGTGCCACCAGCAGAGATCCCACGGGTATTGGGGAGACGGGTGGCTACACCTTC
v_gene: TRBV6-5; d_gene: -; j_gene: TRBJ1-2; abundance: -; CDR3aa: CASYLYTGNYGYTF; CDR3nt: TGTGCCAGCTATTTATACACAGGAAACTATGGCTACACCTTC
v_gene: TRBV14; d_gene: TRBD2; j_gene: TRBJ2-7; abundance: -; CDR3aa: CASSQGLAGTYEQYF; CDR3nt: TGTGCCAGCAGCCAAGGACTAGCGGGGACCTACGAGCAGTACTTC
v_gene: TRBV5-6; d_gene: -; j_gene: TRBJ1-1; abundance: -; CDR3aa: CASSLVLQNTEAFF; CDR3nt: TGTGCCAGCAGCTTGGTACTGCAGAACACTGAAGCTTTCTTT
v_gene: TRBV6-5; d_gene: -; j_gene: TRBJ1-3; abundance: -; CDR3aa: CASSTDGRNTIYF; CDR3nt: TGTGCCAGCAGCACAGACGGAAGAAACACCATATATTTT
v_gene: TRBV6-5; d_gene: -; j_gene: TRBJ2-7; abundance: -; CDR3aa: CASSPPGSYEQYF; CDR3nt: TGTGCCAGCAGTCCCCCGGGGTCCTACGAGCAGTACTTC
v_gene: TRBV5-1; d_gene: -; j_gene: TRBJ2-6; abundance: -; CDR3aa: CASRLEGANVLTF; CDR3nt: TGCGCCAGCAGACTCGAGGGGGCCAACGTCCTGACTTTC
v_gene: TRBV18; d_gene: -; j_gene: TRBJ1-4; abundance: -; CDR3aa: CASSPVLF; CDR3nt: TGTGCCAGCTCCCCCGTCCTTTTT
v_gene: TRBV5-4; d_gene: TRBD1; j_gene: TRBJ2-2; abundance: once; CDR3aa: CASSLVGTGVAGELFF; CDR3nt: TGTGCCAGCAGCTTGGTCGGGACAGGGGTCGCCGGGGAGCTGTTTTTT
v_gene: TRBV5-1; d_gene: -; j_gene: TRBJ1-1; abundance: -; CDR3aa: CASSLGALGSEAFF; CDR3nt: TGCGCCAGCAGCTTGGGTGCGTTGGGCTCTGAAGCTTTCTTT
v_gene: TRBV30; d_gene: -; j_gene: TRBJ1-3; abundance: few; CDR3aa: CAWSSLEFIRNTIYF; CDR3nt: TGTGCCTGGAGTTCATTGGAGTTTATACGGAACACCATATATTTT